This entry lists 5 T cell receptor beta chains sequenced from one sample in a study of T cells in pancreatic ductal adenocarcinoma. Selected pancreatic ductal adenocarcinoma patients had undergone surgery without neoadjuvant therapy. This table comes from immunoSEQ multiplex PCR, and its TCRdb copy is limited to in-frame clones, with some not included. This table holds roughly 100,000 clones, about 95% found once. The sample taken for sequencing was PBMCs. The receptors derive from a human donor with pancreatic ductal adenocarcinoma.

This chain links TRBV11-2 with TRBJ2-7; TRBD2 matches at 9 bases. The CDR3 runs to 14 residues. Germline lookup yields CDR1 SGHAT and CDR2 FQNNGV. The ends lost 2 bases at V and 3 bases at J; junction bases unmatched: 2. This CDR3 is CASSLSTSGYEQYF. The CDR3 DNA is TGTGCCAGCAGCTTATCGACTAGCGGCTACGAGCAGTACTTC.

The chain is built from TRBV18 and TRBJ2-7, with 8 bases that match TRBD2. The CDR3 is 14 amino acids. V lost 3 bases, J lost 5 bases, and 6 bases stayed unmatched. The V gene's germline CDR1 is KGHSH and CDR2 LQKENI. The CDR3 region is CASSPSGGRNEQYF. The CDR3 nucleotides are TGTGCCAGCTCACCTTCTGGCGGGAGGAACGAGCAGTACTTC.

The chain recombines TRBV7-2 with TRBJ2-1, with D tentatively TRBD1 (6 bases). The CDR3 contains 16 residues. The germline gives CDR1 SGHTA, CDR2 FQGNSA. V dropped 1 base and J dropped 7 bases, with 17 bases sitting between them. The CDR3, as DNA: TGTGCCAGCAGCTTAGGTCTGGGGGCGGGTCTGAATGAGCAGTTCTTC. It translates to CASSLGLGAGLNEQFF.

The chain is built from TRBV18 and TRBJ2-2, with D uncertain. V was shortened by 1 base and J by 3 bases, with 9 bases between the two germline ends. The CDR3 loop spans 15 amino acids. Germline CDR1 is KGHSH and CDR2 is LQKENI. CDR3: CASSPQRSDTGELFF. CDR3 nucleotide sequence: TGTGCCAGCTCACCACAAAGATCGGACACCGGGGAGCTGTTTTTT.

The V and J genes are TRBV7-2 and TRBJ2-7, with D possibly matching TRBD1 (6 bases). CDR3 length: 15 residues. V was cut by 5 bases and J by 3 bases, with 17 bases left in between. Germline-derived CDR1 and CDR2 are SGHTA and FQGNSA. CDR3 loop: CASSPPDRPHYEQYF. The CDR3 DNA follows: TGTGCCAGCAGCCCCCCCGACAGGCCGCACTACGAGCAGTACTTC. The full variable domain, in which reference TRBV7-2 and TRBJ2-7 provide the parts outside the CDR3, is GAGVSQSPSNKVTEKGKDVELRCDPISGHTALYWYRQSLGQGLEFLIYFQGNSAPDKSGLPSDRFSAERTGGSVSTLTIQRTQQEDSAVYLCASSPPDRPHYEQYFGPGTRLTVT.